Below, 14 T cell receptor beta chains from the same sample are listed, as sequenced in a study of cytotoxic CD8 clonotypes in ibrutinib-treated CLL. TCRdb's copy holds only in-frame clones and misses some; the assay was immunoSEQ multiplex PCR. The repertoire has 55,000 to 85,000 clones, approximately 90% of them found once; the top ten carry under 4%. The material was PBMCs, obtained after 12 months of ibrutinib treatment. Every receptor here comes from a human donor with chronic lymphocytic leukemia.

The V gene is TRBV5-6, the J gene TRBJ2-7; D perhaps matches TRBD2 (5 bases). Trimming took off 1 base at V and 4 bases at J, with 12 bases between the two ends. CDR1 SGHDT and CDR2 YYEEEE come from the germline V gene. This CDR3 contains 14 residues. Written as DNA, the CDR3 is TGTGCCAGCAGCTTGTTACTAGAGCAATACGAGCAGTACTTC. This codes for CASSLLLEQYEQYF.

The chain combines TRBV2 with TRBJ2-5; 14 bases align to TRBD2. Germline lookup yields CDR1 SNHLY and CDR2 FYNNEI. After removal of 3 bases from V and 9 bases from J, the junction contained 18 bases not matched to a gene. The CDR3 loop spans 19 amino acids. The CDR3 loop is CASSDLGGLAGALRGAQYF. The CDR3, as DNA: TGTGCCAGCAGTGATTTAGGGGGACTAGCGGGAGCACTAAGGGGGGCCCAGTACTTC.

The J gene is TRBJ2-3, the V gene TRBV7-9, with 8 bases identical to TRBD2. This CDR3 comprises 17 residues. CDR1 is SEHNR, CDR2 FQNEAQ, per germline (reference sequence). Germline trimming cut 4 bases from V and 5 bases from J; bases unmatched to any gene: 14. The CDR3 loop is CASSSFRLARRIDTQYF. In DNA, the CDR3 is TGTGCCAGCAGCTCCTTCCGACTAGCGAGACGCATAGATACGCAGTATTTT.

The chain carries TRBV19 and TRBJ2-5; perhaps TRBD2 as D (6 bases). CDR1 LNHDA and CDR2 SQIVND come from the germline V gene (reference sequence). CDR3 length: 15 amino acids. V lost 5 bases, J lost 2 bases, and 15 bases lay in between. The CDR3 DNA reads as TGTGCCAGTAGTCTCCGGGGGAGCGGTCAAGAGACCCAGTACTTC. Translated: CASSLRGSGQETQYF.

This clone was seen once. The V call is TRBV6-5, the J call TRBJ1-3; TRBD1 aligns across 7 bases. CDR3 length: 15 residues. CDR1 MNHEY and CDR2 SVGAGI come from the germline V gene. V was clipped by 4 bases and J by 0 bases; unmatched bases: 3. The CDR3 protein is CASSSDRTSGNTIYF. Here the CDR3 DNA reads TGTGCCAGCAGTTCGGACAGGACCTCTGGAAACACCATATATTTT.

This clone was picked up one time. This chain links TRBV19 with TRBJ1-4, with D possibly being TRBD1 (6 bases). V dropped 1 base and J dropped 4 bases, with 10 bases sitting between them. The germline V gene encodes CDR1 LNHDA and CDR2 SQIVND (reference sequence). The CDR3 spans 15 residues. The DNA of the CDR3 is TGTGCCAGTAGTATAGTACAGGGCCGTAATGAAAAACTGTTTTTT. This sequence encodes CASSIVQGRNEKLFF.

J is TRBJ1-2 and V is TRBV9, with 11 bases aligning to TRBD1. The CDR3 is made up of 19 amino acids. Per the germline V gene, CDR1 is SGDLS and CDR2 is YYNGEE. Trimming took 3 bases from V and 2 from J; bases not matched to a gene: 15. The DNA for the CDR3 is TGTGCCAGCAGCGGAAACAGAGACCGGGACAGGGGGTGGAACTATGGCTACACCTTC. Translating it yields CASSGNRDRDRGWNYGYTF.

V is TRBV4-3 and J is TRBJ2-2; D is undetermined. V shed 0 bases and J shed 8 bases, with 10 bases lying between them. Germline assignment: CDR1 LGHNA and CDR2 YSLEER. The CDR3 extends over 14 amino acids. The CDR3 region is CASSQDSGPGELFF. CDR3 DNA sequence: TGCGCCAGCAGCCAAGATTCGGGCCCTGGGGAGCTGTTTTTT.

The rearrangement joins TRBV4-2 to TRBJ2-7, with D uncertain. CDR1 LGHNA and CDR2 YNFKEQ come from the germline V gene. Trimming pared 0 bases from V and 6 bases from J, leaving 9 bases between. The CDR3 is 13 amino acids. The CDR3 sequence is CASSQDRRTEQYF. DNA for the CDR3: TGTGCCAGCAGCCAAGATCGACGGACCGAGCAGTACTTC.

The chain has TRBV2 and TRBJ2-1; the match to TRBD1 covers 7 bases. Looked up from germline, CDR1 is SNHLY and CDR2 is FYNNEI. The CDR3 consists of 12 residues. V dropped 8 bases and J dropped 9; count of bases not matched to a gene: 7. CDR3 loop: CASCPGTVEQFF. In DNA, the CDR3 is TGTGCCAGCTGCCCCGGGACAGTTGAGCAGTTCTTC.

The chain is built from TRBV5-1 and TRBJ2-1, with D perhaps TRBD1 or TRBD2 (5 bases each). This CDR3 has 15 residues. The V end was cut by 1 base, the J end by 5 bases, with 13 bases between. Germline V gene lookup returns CDR1 SGHRS and CDR2 YFSETQ. CDR3 nucleotides: TGCGCCAGCAGCTTGATTTGGGACGGAAACAATGAGCAGTTCTTC. Translated, it gives CASSLIWDGNNEQFF.

V is TRBV7-9 and J is TRBJ2-3; 9 bases fit TRBD2. CDR3 length: 16 residues. The ends lost 6 bases at V and 2 bases at J; junction bases unmatched: 9. Per germline, CDR1 SEHNR and CDR2 FQNEAQ (reference sequence). CDR3 bases: TGTGCCAGCAGTTCTAGCGGGACGATAAACACAGATACGCAGTATTTT. As protein: CASSSSGTINTDTQYF.

V usage is TRBV11-2 and J usage is TRBJ2-2; no clear D. This CDR3 spans 13 amino acids. The germline CDR1 and CDR2 sequences are SGHAT and FQNNGV. V dropped 5 bases and J dropped 4 bases, with 8 bases sitting between them. CDR3 protein: CASSPGRTGELFF. The DNA for the CDR3 is TGTGCCAGCAGCCCGGGCCGCACCGGGGAGCTGTTTTTT.

The V and J genes are TRBV5-1 and TRBJ2-1; TRBD2 agrees at 14 bases. The CDR3 has 18 amino acids. V dropped 4 bases and J dropped 4; count of bases not matched to a gene: 10. Germline lookup yields CDR1 SGHRS and CDR2 YFSETQ. CDR3 loop: CASSHGLAGGNPYNEQFF. The CDR3 bases are TGCGCCAGCAGCCATGGACTAGCGGGAGGAAATCCGTACAATGAGCAGTTCTTC.